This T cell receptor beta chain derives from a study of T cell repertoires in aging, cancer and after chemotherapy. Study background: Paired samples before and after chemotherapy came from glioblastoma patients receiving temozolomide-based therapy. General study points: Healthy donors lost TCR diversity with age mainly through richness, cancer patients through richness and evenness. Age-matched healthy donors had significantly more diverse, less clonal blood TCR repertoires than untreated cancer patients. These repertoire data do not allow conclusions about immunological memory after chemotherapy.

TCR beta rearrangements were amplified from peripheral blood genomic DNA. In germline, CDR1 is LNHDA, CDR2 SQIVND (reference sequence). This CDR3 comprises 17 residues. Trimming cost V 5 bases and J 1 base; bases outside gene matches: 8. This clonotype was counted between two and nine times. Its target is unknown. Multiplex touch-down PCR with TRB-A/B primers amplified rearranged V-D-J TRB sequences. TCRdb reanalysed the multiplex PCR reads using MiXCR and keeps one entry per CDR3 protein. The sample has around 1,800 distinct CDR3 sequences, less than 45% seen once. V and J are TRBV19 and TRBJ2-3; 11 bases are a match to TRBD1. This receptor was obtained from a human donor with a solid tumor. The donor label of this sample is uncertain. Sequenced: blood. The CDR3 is CASSVDRGRVGTDTQYF. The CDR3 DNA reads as TGTGCCAGTAGTGTGGACAGGGGGCGCGTTGGCACAGATACGCAGTATTTT.